Shown below are 17 T cell receptor beta chains from a single sample sequenced in a study of cytomegalovirus exposure and HLA in healthy donors. The PCR was carried out with 60 Vbeta primers and 13 Jbeta primers. The table came from immunoSEQ multiplex PCR; TCRdb's copy has only in-frame clones and leaves some out. The profile shows fewer than 85,000 clones, around 70% of them singletons. Sequencing was carried out using PBMCs. These receptors were collected from a woman aged 40 to 55 in good health and CMV-seropositive.

The V call is TRBV7-6, the J call TRBJ1-5, with D uncertain. CDR3 size: 17 residues. Germline V CDR1 and CDR2: SGHVS, FNYEAQ. V lost 5 bases, J lost 0 bases, and 17 bases lay in between. The chain's CDR3 is CASSPRRREDSNQPQHF. CDR3 bases: TGTGCCAGCAGCCCCCGCCGCCGGGAGGATAGCAATCAGCCCCAGCATTTT.

The chain carries TRBV5-1 and TRBJ1-1; 7 bases align to TRBD1. The J segment lost 1 base and the V segment lost 4 bases, leaving 10 bases of the junction unmatched. Germline assignment: CDR1 SGHRS and CDR2 YFSETQ. This CDR3 has 16 amino acids. DNA for the CDR3: TGCGCCAGCAGCGAGCTGGCGGGACAGACGAACACTGAAGCTTTCTTT. Its protein product is CASSELAGQTNTEAFF.

The CDR3 DNA is TGTGCCAGCAGCGTAGAATGGGGCGGGGGCTATGGCTACACCTTC. Protein: CASSVEWGGGYGYTF. The chain joins TRBV9 to TRBJ1-2; perhaps TRBD1 as D (5 bases). The CDR3 extends over 15 amino acids. Per the germline V gene, CDR1 is SGDLS and CDR2 is YYNGEE. Trimming removed 0 bases at V and 4 bases at J, with 13 bases between.

The V and J genes are TRBV7-9 and TRBJ2-3; D gene unclear. The CDR3 spans 12 residues. V lost 3 bases to trimming and J lost 4 bases, with 5 bases between them. Germline assignment: CDR1 SEHNR and CDR2 FQNEAQ (reference sequence). CDR3 nucleotides: TGTGCCAGCAGCTTTCCATCAGATACGCAGTATTTT. Amino acid sequence: CASSFPSDTQYF.

The chain uses TRBV28 and TRBJ2-3; D perhaps matches TRBD2 (7 bases). Germline V lookup: CDR1 MDHEN, CDR2 SYDVKM. CDR3 length: 15 amino acids. V lost 8 bases and J 5 bases, leaving 20 bases between the germline ends. The chain's CDR3 is CASGGRGGEVDTQYF. The CDR3 bases are TGTGCCAGCGGAGGGCGAGGGGGGGAAGTAGATACGCAGTATTTT.

This clone has a single count. The chain recombines TRBV4-2 with TRBJ2-5, with 8 bases aligning to TRBD1. TRBJ2-7 matches the DNA end more closely, so the J call is doubtful. Germline lookup yields CDR1 LGHNA and CDR2 YNFKEQ. This CDR3 has 16 amino acids. The CDR3, as DNA: TGTGCCAGCAGCCAAGTTGGCAGGGGGCAATCCTACGAGCAGTACTTC. Translation gives CASSQVGRGQSYEQYF.

The V call is TRBV28, the J call TRBJ1-4; D not resolved. This CDR3 contains 14 residues. In germline, CDR1 is MDHEN, CDR2 SYDVKM. V lost 7 bases and J 3 bases, leaving 12 bases between the germline ends. CDR3 region: CASIPSLANEKLFF. CDR3 nucleotide sequence: TGTGCCAGCATCCCCTCCTTAGCTAATGAAAAACTGTTTTTT.

The genes are TRBV28 and TRBJ2-5; TRBD1 aligns across 7 bases. CDR3 length: 13 amino acids. CDR1 is MDHEN, CDR2 SYDVKM, per germline. V dropped 6 bases and J dropped 2; count of bases not matched to a gene: 3. The CDR3 DNA is TGTGCCAGCAGCCGGGGACAGCAAGAGACCCAGTACTTC. It encodes CASSRGQQETQYF. The entire variable domain, with the rest obtained from reference TRBV28 and TRBJ2-5, is as follows: DVKVTQSSRYLVKRTGEKVFLECVQDMDHENMFWYRQDPGLGLRLIYFSYDVKMKEKGDIPEGYSVSREKKERFSLILESASTNQTSMYLCASSRGQQETQYFGPGTRLLVL.

The chain employs TRBV4-2 and TRBJ1-1; D is perhaps TRBD1 (6 bases). Per germline, CDR1 LGHNA and CDR2 YNFKEQ. Trimming cost V 0 bases and J 4 bases, with 9 bases left between them. This CDR3 contains 14 residues. For the CDR3, the DNA is TGTGCCAGCAGCCAAGAAAACAGGGTCACTGAAGCTTTCTTT. This codes for CASSQENRVTEAFF.

This clone turned up a few times. The rearrangement links TRBV19 to TRBJ1-5, with D possibly TRBD1 on 6 matching bases. Germline V gene lookup returns CDR1 LNHDA and CDR2 SQIVND (reference sequence). This CDR3 spans 17 amino acids. Trimming took 1 base from V and 0 from J, leaving 13 bases between them. The CDR3 DNA is TGTGCCAGTAGTATAGTACAGGGTCGGAATAGCAATCAGCCCCAGCATTTT. Translation: CASSIVQGRNSNQPQHF.

This clone has a handful of counts. V gene TRBV29-1 combines with J gene TRBJ2-4, with a tentative D call TRBD1 (5 bases). Trimming took 7 bases from V and 6 from J, leaving 13 bases between them. Germline values: CDR1 SQVTM, CDR2 ANQGSEA. The CDR3 runs 12 residues. The CDR3 loop is CSALTARNIQYF. In DNA, the CDR3 is TGCAGCGCCCTGACAGCGAGAAACATTCAGTACTTC.

V and J are TRBV7-9 and TRBJ1-2; D is uncertain. This CDR3 is built from 15 residues. The V end lost 7 bases, the J end lost 0 bases, and 15 bases lay between the germline ends. CDR1 is SEHNR and CDR2 is FQNEAQ in the germline V gene (reference sequence). The CDR3 sequence is CASTGVRQANYGYTF. The CDR3 coding sequence is TGTGCCAGCACCGGGGTTCGTCAAGCTAACTATGGCTACACCTTC.

The rearrangement uses TRBV9 and TRBJ2-3; tentatively, D is TRBD1 (6 bases). Germline V lookup: CDR1 SGDLS, CDR2 YYNGEE. The CDR3 covers 20 residues. Trimming removed 0 bases at V and 3 bases at J, with 26 bases between. The CDR3 region has the DNA TGTGCCAGCAGCGTAGGGTCACCGGACAGTCCACCCCGAAGAACAGATACGCAGTATTTT. Translation gives CASSVGSPDSPPRRTDTQYF.

The CDR3 protein is CAWSPLAGGRKTQYF. Written as DNA, the CDR3 is TGTGCCTGGAGCCCGCTAGCGGGGGGGCGAAAGACCCAGTACTTC. This rearrangement joins TRBV30 to TRBJ2-5, with 12 bases fitting TRBD2. V was clipped by 3 bases and J by 6 bases; unmatched bases: 8. CDR3 length: 15 residues. Germline values: CDR1 GTSNPN, CDR2 SVGIG (reference sequence). The full variable domain, completed using reference TRBV30 and TRBJ2-5, is SQTIHQWPATLVQPVGSPLSLECTVEGTSNPNLYWYRQAAGRGLQLLFYSVGIGQISSEVPQNLSASRPQDRQFILSSKKLLLSDSGFYLCAWSPLAGGRKTQYFGPGTRLLVL.

The V gene is TRBV2, the J gene TRBJ1-2; TRBD1 is a possible D gene (6 bases). CDR1 is SNHLY and CDR2 is FYNNEI in the germline V gene. This CDR3 is built from 14 residues. Trimming cost V 0 bases and J 5 bases, with 10 bases left between them. The CDR3 spells CASSEALGAYGYTF. CDR3 bases: TGTGCCAGCAGTGAAGCATTGGGGGCGTATGGCTACACCTTC.

V gene TRBV7-2 combines with J gene TRBJ2-2; TRBD2 agrees at 10 bases. Germline V gives CDR1 SGHTA, CDR2 FQGNSA. The trim removed 5 bases at V and 5 bases at J, leaving 5 bases unmatched. The CDR3 is 15 amino acids. The CDR3 DNA follows: TGTGCCAGCAGCCGGAGCGGGGGGGCGACCGGGGAGCTGTTTTTT. It specifies CASSRSGGATGELFF.

CDR3 in DNA: TGTGCCAGCTCAGGACAGGGCTATGGCTACACCTTC. It codes for CASSGQGYGYTF. The V gene is TRBV18, the J gene TRBJ1-2; TRBD1 matches 8 bases. The germline V gene encodes CDR1 KGHSH and CDR2 LQKENI. This CDR3 has 12 residues. With 5 bases clipped from V and 4 bases from J, the junction kept 0 bases outside the gene matches.